The clone carrying this T cell receptor beta chain occurred a few times. This CDR3 has 16 amino acids. Germline V lookup: CDR1 MNHEY, CDR2 SMNVEV (reference sequence). With V trimmed by 8 bases and J by 1 base, 7 bases remained unmatched. PCR was performed a second time for about 7 to 11 cycles using a sample-barcoded 5' primer and a J-beta primer mix. MiXCR, run by TCRdb on the 5' RACE reads, gives a single entry per CDR3 protein. The table records nearly 800,000 distinct CDR3 sequences, roughly 25% of them present only once. The data were obtained in a study of blood T cells in healthy people across ages. Study overall: About one barcoded beta molecule was captured per two T cells (by template switching).

This same sample was also taken into another study, of T cells of mothers and their children. That study adds: Donation came from a few healthy Caucasian mothers together with their six children. Reads recorded for TCR beta CDR3 numbered over 9.5 million per mother and approximately 3.2 million per child.

The source is a boy between 10 and 17 years old in good health. Sequenced: blood. The V and J genes are TRBV27 and TRBJ2-3, with TRBD2 identical over 12 bases. CDR3 amino acids: CASSSGGGLGTDTQYF. The CDR3 DNA reads as TGTGCCAGCTCTAGCGGGGGGGGACTAGGCACAGATACGCAGTATTTT.